This T cell receptor beta chain appears in the sequencing data of a study of PD-L1 blockade in urothelial cancer. Looking at the study overall: Blood analyses occurred 3 weeks (second dose) and 6 weeks post treatment start. Specimens of blood held a median count of roughly 150,000 T cells. Study results and caveats: Pretreatment TCR clonality in blood, when below the median, was predictive of better survival.

V was clipped by 0 bases and J by 1 base; unmatched bases: 1. Germline V gene lookup returns CDR1 WSHSY and CDR2 SAAADI. The CDR3 spans 17 residues. Note on this clone: Its antigen is currently unknown.

Synthetic templates analogous to TCR were spiked into all PCRs individually. Method: immunoSEQ multiplex PCR; TCRdb's copy keeps in-frame clones and lacks some. The sample includes about 29,000 clones, around 84% seen only once; the top ten take about 2%. The sequence derives from a man in his forties or fifties with urothelial cancer. The J gene is TRBJ2-2, the V gene TRBV10-2; 11 bases line up with TRBD2. This specimen consisted of PBMCs, obtained around atezolizumab (anti-PD-L1) treatment. CDR3 amino acids: CASSESLAGVNTGELFF. The DNA of the CDR3 is TGCGCCAGCAGTGAGTCACTAGCGGGAGTGAACACCGGGGAGCTGTTTTTT.